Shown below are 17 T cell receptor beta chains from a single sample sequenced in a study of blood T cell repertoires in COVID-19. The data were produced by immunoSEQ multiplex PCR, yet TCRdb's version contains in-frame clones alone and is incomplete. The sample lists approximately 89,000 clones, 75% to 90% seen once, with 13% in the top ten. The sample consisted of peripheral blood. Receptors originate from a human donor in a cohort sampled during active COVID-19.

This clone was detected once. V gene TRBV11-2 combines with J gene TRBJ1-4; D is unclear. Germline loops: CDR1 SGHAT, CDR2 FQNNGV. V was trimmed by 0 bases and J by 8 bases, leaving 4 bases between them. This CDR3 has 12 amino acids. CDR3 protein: CASSLDREKLFF. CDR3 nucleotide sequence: TGTGCCAGCAGCTTAGATCGGGAAAAACTGTTTTTT.

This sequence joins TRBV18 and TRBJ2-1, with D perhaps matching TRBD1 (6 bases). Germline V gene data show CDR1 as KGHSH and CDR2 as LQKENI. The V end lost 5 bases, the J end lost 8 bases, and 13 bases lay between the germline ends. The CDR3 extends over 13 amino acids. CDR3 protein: CASSSGHIDEQFF. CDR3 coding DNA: TGTGCCAGCTCATCGGGACATATCGATGAGCAGTTCTTC.

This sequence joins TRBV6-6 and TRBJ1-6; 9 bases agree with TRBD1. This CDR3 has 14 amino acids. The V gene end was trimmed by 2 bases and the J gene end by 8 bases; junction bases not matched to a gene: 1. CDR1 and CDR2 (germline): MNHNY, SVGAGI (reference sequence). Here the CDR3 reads CASSYGDRDSPLHF. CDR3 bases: TGTGCCAGCAGTTACGGGGACAGGGATTCACCCCTCCACTTT.

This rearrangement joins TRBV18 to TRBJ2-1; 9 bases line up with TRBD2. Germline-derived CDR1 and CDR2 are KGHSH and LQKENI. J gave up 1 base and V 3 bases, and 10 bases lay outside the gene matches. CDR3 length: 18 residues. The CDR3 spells CASSPYLGLASSYNEQFF. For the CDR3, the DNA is TGTGCCAGCTCACCTTATCTCGGACTAGCGTCGTCCTACAATGAGCAGTTCTTC.

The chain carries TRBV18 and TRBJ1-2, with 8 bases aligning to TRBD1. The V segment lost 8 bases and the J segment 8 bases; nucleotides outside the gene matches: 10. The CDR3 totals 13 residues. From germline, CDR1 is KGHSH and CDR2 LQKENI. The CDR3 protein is CASTAGGRRGYTF. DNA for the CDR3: TGTGCCAGCACCGCAGGGGGCCGGAGAGGCTACACCTTC.

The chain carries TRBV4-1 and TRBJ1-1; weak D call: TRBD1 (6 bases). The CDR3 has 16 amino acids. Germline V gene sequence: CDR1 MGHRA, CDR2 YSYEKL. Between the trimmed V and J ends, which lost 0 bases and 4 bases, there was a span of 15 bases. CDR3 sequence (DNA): TGCGCCAGCAGCCAAGATCCGACGGGACAACTCACTGAAGCTTTCTTT. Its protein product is CASSQDPTGQLTEAFF.

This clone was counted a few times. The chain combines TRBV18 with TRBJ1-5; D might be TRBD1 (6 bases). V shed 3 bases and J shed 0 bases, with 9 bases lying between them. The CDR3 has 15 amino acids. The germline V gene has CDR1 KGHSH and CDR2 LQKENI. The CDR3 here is CASSPRTASNQPQHF. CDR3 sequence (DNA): TGTGCCAGCTCACCCCGGACAGCTAGCAATCAGCCCCAGCATTTT.

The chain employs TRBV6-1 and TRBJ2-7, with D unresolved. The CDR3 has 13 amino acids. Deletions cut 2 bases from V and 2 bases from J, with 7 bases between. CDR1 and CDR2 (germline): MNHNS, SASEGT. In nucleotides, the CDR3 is TGTGCCAGCAGTGAAAATACACCCTACGAGCAGTACTTC. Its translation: CASSENTPYEQYF.

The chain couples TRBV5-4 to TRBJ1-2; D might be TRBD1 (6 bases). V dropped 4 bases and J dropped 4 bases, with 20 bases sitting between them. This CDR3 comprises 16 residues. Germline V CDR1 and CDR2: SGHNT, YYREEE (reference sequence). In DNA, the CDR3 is TGTGCCAGCAGCACAGGAGGGGGGGCAAACCTCTATGGCTACACCTTC. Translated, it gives CASSTGGGANLYGYTF.

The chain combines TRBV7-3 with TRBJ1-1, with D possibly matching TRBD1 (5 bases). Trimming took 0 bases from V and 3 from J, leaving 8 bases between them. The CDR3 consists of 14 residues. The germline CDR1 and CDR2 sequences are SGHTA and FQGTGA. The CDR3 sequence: CASSLTPGDTEAFF. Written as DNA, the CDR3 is TGTGCCAGCAGCTTAACCCCGGGGGACACTGAAGCTTTCTTT.

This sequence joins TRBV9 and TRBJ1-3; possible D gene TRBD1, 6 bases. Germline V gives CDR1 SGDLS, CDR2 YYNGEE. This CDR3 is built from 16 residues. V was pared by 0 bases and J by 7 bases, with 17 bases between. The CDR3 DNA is TGTGCCAGCAGCGTAGCTTGGGCGGGGGCGGCCAACACCATATATTTT. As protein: CASSVAWAGAANTIYF.

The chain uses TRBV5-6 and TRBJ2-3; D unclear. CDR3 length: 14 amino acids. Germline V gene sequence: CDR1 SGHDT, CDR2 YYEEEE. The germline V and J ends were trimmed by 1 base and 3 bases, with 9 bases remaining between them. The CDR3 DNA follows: TGTGCCAGCAGCTTGTATCTCTCGACAGATACGCAGTATTTT. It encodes CASSLYLSTDTQYF. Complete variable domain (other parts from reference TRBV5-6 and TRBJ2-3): DAGVTQSPTHLIKTRGQQVTLRCSPKSGHDTVSWYQQALGQGPQFIFQYYEEEERQRGNFPDRFSGHQFPNYSSELNVNALLLGDSALYLCASSLYLSTDTQYFGPGTRLTVL.

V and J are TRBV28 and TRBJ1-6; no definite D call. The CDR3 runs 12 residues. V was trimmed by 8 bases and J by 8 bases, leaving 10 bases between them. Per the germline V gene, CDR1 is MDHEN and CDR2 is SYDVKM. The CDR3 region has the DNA TGTGCCAGCGGCCCCCGTGATTCACCCCTCCACTTT. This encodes CASGPRDSPLHF.

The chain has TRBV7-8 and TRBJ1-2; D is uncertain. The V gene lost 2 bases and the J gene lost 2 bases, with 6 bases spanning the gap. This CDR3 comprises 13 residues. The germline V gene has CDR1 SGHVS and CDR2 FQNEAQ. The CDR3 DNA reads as TGTGCCAGCAGCTTAAATTTAAACTATGGCTACACCTTC. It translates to CASSLNLNYGYTF.

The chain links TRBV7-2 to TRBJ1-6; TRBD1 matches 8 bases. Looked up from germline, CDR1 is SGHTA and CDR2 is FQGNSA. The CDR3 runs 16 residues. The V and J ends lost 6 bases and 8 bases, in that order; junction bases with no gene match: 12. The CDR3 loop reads CASRKWAGGLDSPLHF. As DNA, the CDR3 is TGTGCCAGCAGAAAATGGGCAGGGGGCTTGGATTCACCCCTCCACTTT.

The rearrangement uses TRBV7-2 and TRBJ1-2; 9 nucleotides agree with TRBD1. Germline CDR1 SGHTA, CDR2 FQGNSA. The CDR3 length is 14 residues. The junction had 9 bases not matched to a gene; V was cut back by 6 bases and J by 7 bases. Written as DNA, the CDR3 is TGTGCCAGCAGACGGGACAGGGTAGTAGTTGGCTACACCTTC. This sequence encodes CASRRDRVVVGYTF.

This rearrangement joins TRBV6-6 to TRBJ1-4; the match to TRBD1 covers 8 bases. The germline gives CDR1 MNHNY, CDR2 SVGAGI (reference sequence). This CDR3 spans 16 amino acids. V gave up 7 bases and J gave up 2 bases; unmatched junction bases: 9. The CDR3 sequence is CASNRAGTGTNEKLFF. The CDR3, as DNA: TGTGCCAGCAATCGGGCAGGGACAGGTACTAATGAAAAACTGTTTTTT.